Below, 3 T cell receptor beta chains from the same sample are listed, as sequenced in a study of shared clonotypes between healthy human individuals. TCRdb keeps only in-frame clones here, not all; method: immunoSEQ multiplex PCR. The table lists 650,000 to 700,000 clones, less than 95% of them singletons. Sequencing was done on a sample of memory CD8+ T cells from PBMCs. Subset of the sample: CD45RO+ cells pooled with CCR7-negative TemRA cells. Receptors originate from a young man in good health. Some clones in this sample may be carry-over from other donors' samples.

The chain uses TRBV27 and TRBJ1-4; 7 nucleotides line up with TRBD1. Looked up from germline, CDR1 is MNHEY and CDR2 is SMNVEV (reference sequence). After removal of 5 bases from V and 6 bases from J, the junction contained 12 bases not matched to a gene. This CDR3 has 16 amino acids. CDR3 sequence reads: CASSPPGRGLYEKLFF. As DNA, the CDR3 is TGTGCCAGCAGTCCCCCCGGCAGGGGGTTATATGAAAAACTGTTTTTT.

The V and J genes are TRBV9 and TRBJ2-1; 15 bases map to TRBD2. Unmatched junction bases numbered 8, after V lost 4 bases and J lost 9 bases. The germline gives CDR1 SGDLS, CDR2 YYNGEE. This CDR3 contains 16 residues. Here the CDR3 reads CASSPLGLAGGVEQFF. In DNA, the CDR3 is TGTGCCAGCAGCCCCCTGGGACTAGCGGGAGGAGTTGAGCAGTTCTTC.

The CDR3 spells CAWSSGTGLEKLFF. The CDR3 region has the DNA TGTGCCTGGAGTTCCGGGACAGGGTTGGAAAAACTGTTTTTT. This chain links TRBV30 with TRBJ1-4; TRBD1 matches at 9 bases. CDR3 length equals 14 residues. J lost 8 bases, V lost 2 bases, and 6 bases had no gene match. Germline CDR1 is GTSNPN and CDR2 is SVGIG (reference sequence). Full variable domain (rest looked up from reference TRBV30 and TRBJ1-4): SQTIHQWPATLVQPVGSPLSLECTVEGTSNPNLYWYRQAAGRGLQLLFYSVGIGQISSEVPQNLSASRPQDRQFILSSKKLLLSDSGFYLCAWSSGTGLEKLFFGSGTQLSVL.